This T cell receptor beta chain originates from a study of graft-versus-host responses after intestinal transplantation. Looking at the study overall: In this cohort, recipients had multivisceral, liver-intestinal, or isolated intestinal transplants. Recipients uniformly received anti-thymocyte globulin induction, followed by tacrolimus and steroids for 2 to 4 years.

As regards this clone: Its antigen is currently unknown.

Study-level results: Early post-transplant HvG declines were associated with peak circulating GvH clone levels. Some GvH clones were seen earlier in gut or blood, suggesting intestinal origin.

The CDR3 is made up of 13 amino acids. With 5 bases clipped from V and 7 bases from J, the junction kept 1 base outside the gene matches. CDR1 LNHDA and CDR2 SQIVND come from the germline V gene (reference sequence). TCRdb's copy holds only in-frame clones and misses some; the assay was immunoSEQ multiplex PCR. The profile shows around 30,000 clones, over 65% of them singletons. V gene TRBV19 combines with J gene TRBJ1-6; 8 nucleotides align to TRBD1. The sequences come from PBMCs, collected approximately 29 days after intestinal transplant. This receptor was taken from a human patient who received an intestinal transplant, so some T cells may come from the graft donor. The CDR3, as DNA: TGTGCCAGTAGTGACAGGGGAAATTCACCCCTCCACTTT. Translating gives CASSDRGNSPLHF.